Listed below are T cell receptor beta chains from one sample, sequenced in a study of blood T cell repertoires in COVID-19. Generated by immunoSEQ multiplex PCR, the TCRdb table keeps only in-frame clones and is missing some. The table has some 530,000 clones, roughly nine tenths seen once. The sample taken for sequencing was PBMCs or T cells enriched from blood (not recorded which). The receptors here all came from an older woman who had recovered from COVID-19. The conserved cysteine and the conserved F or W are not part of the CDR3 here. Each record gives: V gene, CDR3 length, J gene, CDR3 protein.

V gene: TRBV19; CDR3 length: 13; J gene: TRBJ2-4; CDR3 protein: ASSRTGEWGNIQY
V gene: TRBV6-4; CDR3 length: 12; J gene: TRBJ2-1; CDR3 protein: ASSERRGGNEQF
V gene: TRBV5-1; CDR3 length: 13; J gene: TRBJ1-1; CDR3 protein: ASSWGREGGTEAF
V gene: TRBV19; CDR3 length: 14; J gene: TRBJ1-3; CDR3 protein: ASSSPGDRSGNTIY
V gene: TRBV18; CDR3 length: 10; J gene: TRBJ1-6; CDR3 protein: ASSPRDSPLH
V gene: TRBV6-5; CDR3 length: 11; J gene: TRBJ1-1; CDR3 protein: ASSYSGRTSAF
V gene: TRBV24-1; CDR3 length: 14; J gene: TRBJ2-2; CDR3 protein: ATSDPDRAFAGELF
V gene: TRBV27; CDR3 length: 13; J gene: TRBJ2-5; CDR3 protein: ASSRTSGYQETQY
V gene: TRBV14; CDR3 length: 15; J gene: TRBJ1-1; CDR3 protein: ASSPAGTIVMGTEAF
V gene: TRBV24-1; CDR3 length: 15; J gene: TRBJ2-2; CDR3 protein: ATSETIGQVNTGELF
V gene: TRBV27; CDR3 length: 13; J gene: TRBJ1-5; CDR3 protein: ASRGTGGSNQPQH
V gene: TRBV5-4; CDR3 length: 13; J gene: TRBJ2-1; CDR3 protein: ASSLAGQQGNEQF
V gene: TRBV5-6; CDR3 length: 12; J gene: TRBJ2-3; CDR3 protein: ASSSYRGADTQY
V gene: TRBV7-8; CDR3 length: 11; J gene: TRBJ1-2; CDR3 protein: ASSPDRNYGYT
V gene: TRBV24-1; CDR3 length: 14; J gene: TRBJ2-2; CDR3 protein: ATSDRRDRNTGELF
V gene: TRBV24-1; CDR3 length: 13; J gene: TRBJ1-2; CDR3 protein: ATSEPGQANYGYT
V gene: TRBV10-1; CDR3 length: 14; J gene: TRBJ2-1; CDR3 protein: ASSGREGQGYNEQF
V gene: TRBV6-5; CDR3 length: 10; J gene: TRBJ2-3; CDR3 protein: ATRDYTDTQY
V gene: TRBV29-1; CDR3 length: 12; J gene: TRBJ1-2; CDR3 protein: SVGDRVALYGYT
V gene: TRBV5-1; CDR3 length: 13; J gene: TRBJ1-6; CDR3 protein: ASSPEGQLDSPLH
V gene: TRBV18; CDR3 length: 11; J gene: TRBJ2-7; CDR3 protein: ASSTSGGYEQY
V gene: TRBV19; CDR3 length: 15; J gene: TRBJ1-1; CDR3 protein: ASSIQGAWGPNTEAF
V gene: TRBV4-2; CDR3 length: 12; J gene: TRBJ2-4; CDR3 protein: ASSSSVGREVQY
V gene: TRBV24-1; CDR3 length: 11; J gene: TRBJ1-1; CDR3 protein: ATSDRRQTEAF
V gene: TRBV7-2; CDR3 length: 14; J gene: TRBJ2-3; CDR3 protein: ASSLATSGGADTQY
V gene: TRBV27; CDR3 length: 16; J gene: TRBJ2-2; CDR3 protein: ASSLGFAGQGGTGELF
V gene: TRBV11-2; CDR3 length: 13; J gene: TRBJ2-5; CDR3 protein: ASSLDGGRGETQY
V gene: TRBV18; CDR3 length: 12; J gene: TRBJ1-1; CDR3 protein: ASSPRQMNTEAF
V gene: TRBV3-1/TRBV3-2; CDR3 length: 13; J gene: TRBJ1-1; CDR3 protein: ASSQAGSMNTEAF
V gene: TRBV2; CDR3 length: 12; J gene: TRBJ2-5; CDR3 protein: ASTPGQEQETQY
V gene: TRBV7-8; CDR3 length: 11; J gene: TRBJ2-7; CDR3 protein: ASIQGQVGEQY
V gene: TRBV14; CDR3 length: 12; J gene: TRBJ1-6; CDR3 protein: ASSQVSGNSPLH
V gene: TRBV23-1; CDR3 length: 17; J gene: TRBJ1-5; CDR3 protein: ASSQSVFVDRRPNQPQH
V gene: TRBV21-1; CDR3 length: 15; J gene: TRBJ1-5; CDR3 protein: ASSKGSAGGYNQPQH
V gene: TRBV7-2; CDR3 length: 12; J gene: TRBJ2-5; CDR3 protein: ASSLGLGRETQY
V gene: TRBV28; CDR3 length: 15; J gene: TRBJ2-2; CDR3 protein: ASSSPGQAFGAGELF
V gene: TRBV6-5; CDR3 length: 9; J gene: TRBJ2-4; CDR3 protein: ATTYQRIQY
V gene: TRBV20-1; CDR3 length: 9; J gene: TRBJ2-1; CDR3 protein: SARETSSQF
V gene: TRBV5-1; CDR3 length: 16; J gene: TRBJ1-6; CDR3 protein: ASSGGLTGQGLSSPLH
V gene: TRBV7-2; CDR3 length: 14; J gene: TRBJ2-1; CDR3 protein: ASRAQPLLANNEQF
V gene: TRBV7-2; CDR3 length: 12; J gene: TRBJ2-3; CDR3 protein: ASQHRRQTDTQY
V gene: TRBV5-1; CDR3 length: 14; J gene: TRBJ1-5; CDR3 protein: ASSLVDTTGDQPQH
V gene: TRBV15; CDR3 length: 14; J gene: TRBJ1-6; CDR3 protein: ATSRNTGARSSPLH
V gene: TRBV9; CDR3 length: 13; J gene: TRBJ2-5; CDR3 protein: ASSVTGQGLKTQY
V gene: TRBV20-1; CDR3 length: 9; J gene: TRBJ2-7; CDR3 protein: SASGTTTQY
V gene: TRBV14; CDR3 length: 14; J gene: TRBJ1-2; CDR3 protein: ASSQARTGANYGYT
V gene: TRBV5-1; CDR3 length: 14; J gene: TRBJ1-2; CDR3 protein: ASSLEPGQQNHGYT
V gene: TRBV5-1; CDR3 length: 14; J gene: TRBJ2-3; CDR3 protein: ASSLAGATLTDTQY
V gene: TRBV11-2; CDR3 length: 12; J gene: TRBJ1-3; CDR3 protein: ASSLAGSGNTIY
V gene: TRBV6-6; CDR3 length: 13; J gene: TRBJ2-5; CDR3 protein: ASSYSTSGGETQY
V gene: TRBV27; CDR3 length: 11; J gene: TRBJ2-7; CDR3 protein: ASSLSQRGEQY
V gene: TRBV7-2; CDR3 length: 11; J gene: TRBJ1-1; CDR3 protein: ASSLRGNTEAF
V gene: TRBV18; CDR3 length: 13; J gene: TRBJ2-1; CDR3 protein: ASSPMGSSYNEQF
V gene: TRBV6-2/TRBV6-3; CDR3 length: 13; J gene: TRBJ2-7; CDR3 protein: ASSYPQGPSYEQY
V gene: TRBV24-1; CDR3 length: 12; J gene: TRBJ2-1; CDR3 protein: ATSELTGSNEQF
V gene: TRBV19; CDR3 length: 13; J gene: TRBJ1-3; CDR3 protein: ASTGGPKAGNTIY
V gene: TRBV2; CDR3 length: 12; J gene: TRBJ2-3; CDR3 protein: ATWDRGWGDTQY
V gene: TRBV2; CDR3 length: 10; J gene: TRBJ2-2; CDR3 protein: ASRGEDGELF